These 20 T cell receptor beta chains were sequenced from one sample in a study of blood T cell repertoires in COVID-19. Profiled with immunoSEQ multiplex PCR; TCRdb holds only in-frame clones, not every one. The repertoire consists of 360,000 or so clones, with roughly 90% occurring once and the leading ten covering about 1.7%. Sequenced material: PBMCs or T cells enriched from blood (not recorded which). The receptors derive from a woman in her 30s who had recovered from COVID-19.

The chain is built from TRBV27 and TRBJ2-1; TRBD2 might be the D (5 bases). The V end was cut by 8 bases, the J end by 5 bases, with 19 bases between. Germline-derived CDR1 and CDR2 are MNHEY and SMNVEV (reference sequence). CDR3 length: 15 amino acids. The CDR3 loop is CASLPWRSGNNEQFF. CDR3 nucleotides: TGTGCCAGCCTCCCCTGGCGGAGCGGAAACAATGAGCAGTTCTTC.

The rearrangement uses TRBV14 and TRBJ2-1, with 10 positions matching TRBD1. Germline assignment: CDR1 SGHDN and CDR2 FVKESK. The CDR3 runs to 21 residues. With 6 bases clipped from V and 7 bases from J, the junction kept 27 bases outside the gene matches. CDR3 residues: CASRHGTGTGASSGHLNEQFF. The CDR3 DNA reads TGTGCCAGCAGGCACGGAACCGGGACAGGGGCATCTAGCGGTCATCTGAATGAGCAGTTCTTC.

CDR3 residues: CATSDTSGTAYNEQFF. The CDR3 DNA follows: TGTGCCACCAGTGATACTAGCGGAACAGCCTACAATGAGCAGTTCTTC. The genes are TRBV24-1 and TRBJ2-1, with 8 bases fitting TRBD2. Germline V gene lookup returns CDR1 KGHDR and CDR2 SFDVKD. The V and J ends lost 3 bases and 2 bases, in that order; junction bases with no gene match: 5. This CDR3 comprises 16 residues.

J is TRBJ2-3 and V is TRBV5-1; D might be TRBD2 (6 bases). V dropped 0 bases and J dropped 5 bases, with 10 bases sitting between them. The CDR3 runs 14 residues. The V gene's germline CDR1 is SGHRS and CDR2 YFSETQ. The CDR3 sequence: CASSLAGEGDTQYF. The DNA of the CDR3 is TGCGCCAGCAGCTTGGCGGGAGAGGGAGATACGCAGTATTTT.

J is TRBJ2-1 and V is TRBV29-1, with D perhaps TRBD2 (6 bases). This CDR3 has 13 residues. Trimming cost V 6 bases and J 4 bases, with 13 bases left between them. CDR1 and CDR2 from the germline V gene are SQVTM and ANQGSEA. As DNA, the CDR3 is TGCAGCGTCATATTAGCGGAGTACAATGAGCAGTTCTTC. Amino acid sequence: CSVILAEYNEQFF.

The V gene is TRBV11-2, the J gene TRBJ2-7, with D perhaps TRBD1 (5 bases). This CDR3 contains 15 residues. The germline gives CDR1 SGHAT, CDR2 FQNNGV. V was cut by 5 bases and J by 4 bases, with 18 bases left in between. DNA for the CDR3: TGTGCCAGCAGCGCCACGACAGTCATTTGGTACGAGCAGTACTTC. It codes for CASSATTVIWYEQYF.

The sample holds one count of this clone. CDR3 bases: TGCGCCAGCAGCTTGGATCGGTTTAACTATGGCTACACCTTC. It codes for CASSLDRFNYGYTF. The V gene is TRBV5-1, the J gene TRBJ1-2; D is uncertain. Germline lookup yields CDR1 SGHRS and CDR2 YFSETQ. CDR3 length equals 14 residues. Trimming took off 0 bases at V and 1 base at J, with 7 bases between the two ends.

This rearrangement joins TRBV10-1 to TRBJ2-1, with 12 bases lining up with TRBD1. Germline CDR1 WNHNN, CDR2 SYGVQD (reference sequence). V was clipped by 4 bases and J by 7 bases; unmatched bases: 8. CDR3 length: 16 amino acids. CDR3 region: CASSANPGQGANEQFF. CDR3 sequence (DNA): TGCGCCAGCAGTGCAAATCCGGGACAGGGGGCGAATGAGCAGTTCTTC.

The V gene is TRBV27, the J gene TRBJ1-3; D remains ambiguous. The ends were cut back, 6 bases at V and 0 bases at J, with 21 bases in the middle. The CDR3 contains 18 residues. Per the germline V gene, CDR1 is MNHEY and CDR2 is SMNVEV (reference sequence). In nucleotides, the CDR3 is TGTGCCAGCAGCTGGGAGCTCAGCCGACTTCGCTCTGGAAACACCATATATTTT. Protein sequence: CASSWELSRLRSGNTIYF.

This clone has only one observation. The gene calls are TRBV11-2 and TRBJ2-5, with TRBD2 matching 10 bases. Germline CDR1 and CDR2: SGHAT and FQNNGV. V dropped 4 bases and J dropped 5; count of bases not matched to a gene: 10. The CDR3 contains 16 residues. Here the CDR3 reads CASSSQLAGVGETQYF. Here the CDR3 DNA reads TGTGCCAGCAGCTCACAGCTAGCGGGAGTTGGCGAGACCCAGTACTTC. Complete variable domain (other parts from reference TRBV11-2 and TRBJ2-5): EAGVAQSPRYKIIEKRQSVAFWCNPISGHATLYWYQQILGQGPKLLIQFQNNGVVDDSQLPKDRFSAERLKGVDSTLKIQPAKLEDSAVYLCASSSQLAGVGETQYFGPGTRLLVL.

The chain combines TRBV30 with TRBJ1-1, with 8 bases identical to TRBD1. Germline values: CDR1 GTSNPN, CDR2 SVGIG (reference sequence). V was pared by 3 bases and J by 7 bases, with 10 bases of the junction left unmatched. The CDR3 totals 14 residues. The CDR3 region is CAWRRDRGAYEAFF. CDR3 DNA: TGTGCCTGGAGAAGAGACAGGGGCGCTTATGAAGCTTTCTTT.

The chain carries TRBV6-2 or TRBV6-3 and TRBJ1-6; 8 positions match TRBD1. Germline trimming cut 4 bases from V and 7 bases from J; bases unmatched to any gene: 6. From germline, CDR1 is MNHEY and CDR2 SVGEGT. The CDR3 length is 15 residues. The CDR3 coding sequence is TGTGCCAGCAGTTGGACAGGGACTGGGAATTCACCCCTCCACTTT. Protein sequence: CASSWTGTGNSPLHF.

The rearrangement links TRBV11-2 to TRBJ2-2, with D possibly matching TRBD1 (6 bases). From germline, CDR1 is SGHAT and CDR2 FQNNGV. The CDR3 runs 15 residues. The V and J ends lost 2 bases and 3 bases respectively, with 10 bases between them. CDR3 in amino acids: CASSLSQGYTGELFF. In DNA, the CDR3 is TGTGCCAGCAGCTTAAGCCAGGGGTACACCGGGGAGCTGTTTTTT.

The chain links TRBV5-1 to TRBJ1-2, with TRBD1 identical over 7 bases. After removal of 4 bases from V and 0 bases from J, the junction contained 12 bases not matched to a gene. The CDR3 runs to 17 residues. CDR1 is SGHRS, CDR2 YFSETQ, per germline. The CDR3 sequence is CASSATNRGPANYGYTF. CDR3 sequence (DNA): TGCGCCAGCAGCGCAACCAACAGGGGCCCCGCTAACTATGGCTACACCTTC.

The chain joins TRBV24-1 to TRBJ2-5, with D uncertain. Germline values: CDR1 KGHDR, CDR2 SFDVKD. Trimming left V 9 bases short and J 4 bases short, with 20 bases between. CDR3 length: 15 amino acids. CDR3 bases: TGTGCCACCGCCCTCCCAGGCCCCTGGCGAGAGACCCAGTACTTC. This translates into CATALPGPWRETQYF.

This sequence joins TRBV5-1 and TRBJ2-3; TRBD2 matches at 13 bases. The CDR3 covers 19 residues. J gave up 2 bases and V 0 bases, and 9 bases lay outside the gene matches. Germline values: CDR1 SGHRS, CDR2 YFSETQ. The CDR3 region is CASSLAGTSGKGVTDTQYF. The CDR3 DNA sequence: TGCGCCAGCAGCTTGGCCGGGACTAGCGGGAAGGGAGTCACAGATACGCAGTATTTT.

The chain combines TRBV7-9 with TRBJ1-2; perhaps TRBD1 as D (5 bases). V was shortened by 0 bases and J by 7 bases, with 9 bases between the two germline ends. Germline V gives CDR1 SEHNR, CDR2 FQNEAQ (reference sequence). The CDR3 has 13 amino acids. In DNA, the CDR3 is TGTGCCAGCAGCTTAGCGGGGGGTAGTGGCTACACCTTC. As protein: CASSLAGGSGYTF.

This clone appeared once. Here the CDR3 DNA reads TGTGCCAGCGCCTCAGGGGGCCGGTATGGCTACACCTTC. Translated, it gives CASASGGRYGYTF. J is TRBJ1-2 and V is TRBV21-1; TRBD1 is taken as the D call from the table, unchecked against the DNA. TRBV21-1 is a documented pseudogene. The CDR3 loop spans 13 amino acids.

This rearrangement joins TRBV19 to TRBJ1-2; D possibly corresponds to TRBD1 (6 bases). Trimming left V 3 bases short and J 6 bases short, with 14 bases between. Germline CDR1 is LNHDA and CDR2 is SQIVND (reference sequence). The CDR3 is made up of 14 amino acids. The CDR3 loop reads CASSILTGDNGYTF. DNA of the CDR3: TGTGCCAGTAGTATCCTGACAGGAGATAATGGCTACACCTTC. The entire variable domain, with the rest obtained from reference TRBV19 and TRBJ1-2, is as follows: DGGITQSPKYLFRKEGQNVTLSCEQNLNHDAMYWYRQDPGQGLRLIYYSQIVNDFQKGDIAEGYSVSREKKESFPLTVTSAQKNPTAFYLCASSILTGDNGYTFGSGTRLTVV.

V usage is TRBV13 and J usage is TRBJ1-3, with 9 positions matching TRBD1. With 1 base clipped from V and 0 bases from J, the junction kept 4 bases outside the gene matches. The CDR3 is 17 residues long. Germline V lookup: CDR1 PRHDT, CDR2 FYEKMQ (reference sequence). The CDR3 spells CASSLVQGAHSGNTIYF. In DNA form, the CDR3 reads TGTGCCAGCAGCTTAGTACAGGGGGCCCACTCTGGAAACACCATATATTTT. The whole variable domain, filled in from reference TRBV13 and TRBJ1-3, reads AAGVIQSPRHLIKEKRETATLKCYPIPRHDTVYWYQQGPGQDPQFLISFYEKMQSDKGSIPDRFSAQQFSDYHSELNMSSLELGDSALYFCASSLVQGAHSGNTIYFGEGSWLTVV.